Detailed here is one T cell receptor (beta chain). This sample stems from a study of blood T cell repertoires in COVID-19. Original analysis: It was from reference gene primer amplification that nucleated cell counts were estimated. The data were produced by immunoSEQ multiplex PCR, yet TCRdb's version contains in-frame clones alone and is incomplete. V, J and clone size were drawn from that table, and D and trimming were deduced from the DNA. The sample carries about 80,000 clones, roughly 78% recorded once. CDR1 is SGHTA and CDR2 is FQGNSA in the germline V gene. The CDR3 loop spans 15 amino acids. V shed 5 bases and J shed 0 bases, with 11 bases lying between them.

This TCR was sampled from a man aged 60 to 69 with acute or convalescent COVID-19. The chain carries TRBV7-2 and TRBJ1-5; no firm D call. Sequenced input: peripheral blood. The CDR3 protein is CASSPYTPSNQPQHF. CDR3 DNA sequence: TGTGCCAGCAGCCCGTACACACCTAGCAATCAGCCCCAGCATTTT. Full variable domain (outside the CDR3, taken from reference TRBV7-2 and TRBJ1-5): GAGVSQSPSNKVTEKGKDVELRCDPISGHTALYWYRQSLGQGLEFLIYFQGNSAPDKSGLPSDRFSAERTGGSVSTLTIQRTQQEDSAVYLCASSPYTPSNQPQHFGDGTRLSIL.